Each of the 29 T cell receptor beta chains below was sequenced from the same sample in a study of shared clonotypes between healthy human individuals. Naive CD8 populations comprised CD45RO-negative cells positively selected for CCR7, excluding terminally differentiated effector memory CD45RA+ cells. Some clones are missing from TCRdb's copy, which holds only in-frame ones; the method was immunoSEQ multiplex PCR. The sample comprises around 580,000 clones, 98% of which are singletons, and 0.3% rests with the top ten. Sequenced input: naive CD8+ T cells sorted from blood. The origin of the receptors is a man younger than 45 in good health.

V is TRBV29-1 and J is TRBJ2-1; 11 bases fit TRBD1. After removal of 7 bases from V and 8 bases from J, the junction contained 13 bases not matched to a gene. Germline V gene sequence: CDR1 SQVTM, CDR2 ANQGSEA. This CDR3 is 15 amino acids long. The CDR3 protein is CSAAGGTGGSDEQFF. The CDR3, as DNA: TGCAGCGCCGCCGGCGGGACAGGGGGTTCGGATGAGCAGTTCTTC.

The chain uses TRBV6-5 and TRBJ1-5, with D perhaps TRBD1 (6 bases). The CDR3 has 16 residues. V lost 6 bases and J lost 5, with 20 bases in between. Per the germline V gene, CDR1 is MNHEY and CDR2 is SVGAGI. The CDR3 nucleotides are TGTGCCAGCAGCTACCCGGGCAGGGGTAAGGATCAGCCCCAGCATTTT. Protein sequence: CASSYPGRGKDQPQHF.

This clone was seen only once. This chain links TRBV14 with TRBJ2-1; 7 nucleotides agree with TRBD1. There are 15 residues in the CDR3. Germline V gives CDR1 SGHDN, CDR2 FVKESK. V lost 1 base and J lost 5; bases outside the gene matches: 5. CDR3 coding DNA: TGTGCCAGCAGCCAAGGCGACAGGGTAGACAATGAGCAGTTCTTC. This encodes CASSQGDRVDNEQFF.

The chain employs TRBV13 and TRBJ2-1; D remains ambiguous. Germline V lookup: CDR1 PRHDT, CDR2 FYEKMQ (reference sequence). V was clipped by 5 bases and J by 4 bases, with 9 bases between them. The CDR3 totals 13 residues. The CDR3 here is CASSGDQYNEQFF. CDR3 in DNA: TGTGCCAGCAGCGGCGACCAGTACAATGAGCAGTTCTTC.

For the CDR3, the DNA is TGTGCCAGCAGTTTATTCAGGGCTGATCAGCCCCAGCATTTT. Translated, it gives CASSLFRADQPQHF. The chain recombines TRBV27 with TRBJ1-5; weak D call: TRBD1 (5 bases). CDR3 size: 14 residues. V was cut by 1 base and J by 5 bases, with 9 bases left in between. CDR1 MNHEY and CDR2 SMNVEV come from the germline V gene (reference sequence).

The chain links TRBV28 to TRBJ2-7, with 8 positions matching TRBD2. J was trimmed by 2 bases and V by 10 bases; bases with no gene match: 13. Germline V gene sequence: CDR1 MDHEN, CDR2 SYDVKM. The CDR3 sequence is 15 residues long. Here the CDR3 reads CATSGGAGDPYEQYF. CDR3 sequence (DNA): TGTGCCACCTCCGGGGGGGCGGGAGACCCCTACGAGCAGTACTTC.

The chain recombines TRBV7-9 with TRBJ2-2; D gene unclear. The V end was cut by 5 bases, the J end by 4 bases, with 11 bases between. Germline V gene data show CDR1 as SEHNR and CDR2 as FQNEAQ (reference sequence). The CDR3 has 14 amino acids. The CDR3: CASSGRTGTGELFF. Here the CDR3 DNA reads TGTGCCAGCAGCGGACGGACGGGCACCGGGGAGCTGTTTTTT.

This chain uses TRBV7-9 with TRBJ1-1; D is undetermined. V was clipped by 3 bases and J by 3 bases, with 14 bases between them. Germline-derived CDR1 and CDR2 are SEHNR and FQNEAQ (reference sequence). This CDR3 is 15 amino acids long. The CDR3 DNA follows: TGTGCCAGCAGCTTGGAAGCTGGGTTGTACACTGAAGCTTTCTTT. Residues: CASSLEAGLYTEAFF.

The V and J genes are TRBV28 and TRBJ2-7; D possibly corresponds to TRBD2 (6 bases). The germline V gene encodes CDR1 MDHEN and CDR2 SYDVKM. The CDR3 consists of 13 residues. The V and J ends lost 2 bases and 6 bases respectively, with 11 bases between them. The CDR3 sequence is CASSLVGSSEQYF. CDR3 nucleotides: TGTGCCAGCAGTTTAGTCGGGAGTTCCGAGCAGTACTTC.

The chain has TRBV9 and TRBJ2-1; 8 bases map to TRBD1. Germline loops: CDR1 SGDLS, CDR2 YYNGEE. V lost 3 bases, J lost 7 bases, and 15 bases stayed unmatched. This CDR3 spans 17 amino acids. The CDR3 region is CASSADSTGQGLNEQFF. CDR3 DNA sequence: TGTGCCAGCAGCGCCGACTCGACAGGACAGGGACTGAATGAGCAGTTCTTC.

The chain recombines TRBV5-1 with TRBJ2-1; weak D call: TRBD1 (6 bases). This CDR3 has 14 residues. V lost 4 bases and J lost 0, with 8 bases in between. Per the germline V gene, CDR1 is SGHRS and CDR2 is YFSETQ. CDR3 residues: CASSGDNSYNEQFF. The CDR3 nucleotides read TGCGCCAGCAGCGGGGACAACTCCTACAATGAGCAGTTCTTC.

As for this clone: At the DNA level, this CDR3 is encoded by other sequences in the same sample as well. V and J are TRBV30 and TRBJ2-7, with D tentatively TRBD1 (8 bases). V lost 5 bases to trimming and J lost 4 bases, with 15 bases between them. Germline values: CDR1 GTSNPN, CDR2 SVGIG (reference sequence). The length of the CDR3 is 13 residues. The CDR3 sequence: CAWGQGAGYEQYF. The CDR3 DNA reads as TGTGCCTGGGGACAGGGAGCGGGGTACGAGCAGTACTTC.

The chain couples TRBV14 to TRBJ2-5, with TRBD2 matching over 7 bases. With V trimmed by 5 bases and J by 5 bases, 8 bases remained unmatched. CDR1 and CDR2 (germline): SGHDN, FVKESK. This CDR3 region has 14 residues. As DNA, the CDR3 is TGTGCCAGCAGCGGGAGGGCCACTTGGGAGACCCAGTACTTC. Translation: CASSGRATWETQYF. The entire variable domain, with the rest obtained from reference TRBV14 and TRBJ2-5, is as follows: EAGVTQFPSHSVIEKGQTVTLRCDPISGHDNLYWYRRVMGKEIKFLLHFVKESKQDESGMPNNRFLAERTGGTYSTLKVQPAELEDSGVYFCASSGRATWETQYFGPGTRLLVL.

The chain carries TRBV4-3 and TRBJ2-2; 7 bases fit TRBD2. J gave up 6 bases and V 0 bases, and 7 bases lay outside the gene matches. Per germline, CDR1 LGHNA and CDR2 YSLEER. This CDR3 is 16 amino acids long. CDR3 nucleotide sequence: TGCGCCAGCAGCCAAGATCGGTGGGAGGGCCCCGGGGAGCTGTTTTTT. Its protein product is CASSQDRWEGPGELFF.

The chain links TRBV29-1 to TRBJ1-4; 9 nucleotides agree with TRBD1. The V and J ends lost 6 bases and 6 bases, in that order; junction bases with no gene match: 5. This CDR3 is built from 13 residues. The germline V gene has CDR1 SQVTM and CDR2 ANQGSEA. In DNA, the CDR3 is TGCAGCGTGAAGGACAGGGGAGATGAAAAACTGTTTTTT. Its translation: CSVKDRGDEKLFF.

This clone is a singleton in its sample. The rearrangement links TRBV5-1 to TRBJ2-7, with D perhaps matching TRBD1 (7 bases). This CDR3 comprises 13 residues. Deletions cut 5 bases from V and 3 bases from J, with 12 bases between. Germline CDR1 reads SGHRS; CDR2 reads YFSETQ. CDR3 in DNA: TGCGCCAGCAGTTCGCGGGACAGCTACGAGCAGTACTTC. It specifies CASSSRDSYEQYF.

In regard to this clone: The junction departs from germline at one end; a sequencing error may be responsible. This chain joins TRBV6-1 and TRBJ2-7; possible D gene TRBD1, 5 bases. Germline V gene sequence: CDR1 MNHNS, CDR2 SASEGT. The CDR3 runs 14 residues. The CDR3 DNA reads as TGTGCCAGCAGTCAAGCAGGGATGTCCTACGAGCAGTACTTC. It encodes CASSQAGMSYEQYF.

V gene TRBV5-4 combines with J gene TRBJ2-5; D remains unclear. The germline gives CDR1 SGHNT, CDR2 YYREEE (reference sequence). The CDR3 is made up of 14 amino acids. Deletions cut 4 bases from V and 0 bases from J, with 10 bases between. CDR3 sequence: CASSLRNDQETQYF. CDR3 in DNA: TGTGCCAGCAGCCTCCGAAACGACCAAGAGACCCAGTACTTC.

The CDR3 region is CASSLRLAGDTSTDTQYF. CDR3 DNA sequence: TGTGCCAGCAGTTTACGACTAGCGGGTGATACTAGCACAGATACGCAGTATTTT. This sequence joins TRBV28 and TRBJ2-3; 10 bases agree with TRBD2. CDR3 length equals 18 residues. CDR1 and CDR2 (germline): MDHEN, SYDVKM. V dropped 2 bases and J dropped 0; count of bases not matched to a gene: 8. Supplemented by reference TRBV28 and TRBJ2-3, the full variable domain reads DVKVTQSSRYLVKRTGEKVFLECVQDMDHENMFWYRQDPGLGLRLIYFSYDVKMKEKGDIPEGYSVSREKKERFSLILESASTNQTSMYLCASSLRLAGDTSTDTQYFGPGTRLTVL.

The sample holds a few counts of this clone. The chain employs TRBV9 and TRBJ1-4; D is ambiguous. This CDR3 comprises 14 residues. V lost 0 bases to trimming and J lost 4 bases, with 7 bases between them. Per the germline V gene, CDR1 is SGDLS and CDR2 is YYNGEE. CDR3 in amino acids: CASSVEGINEKLFF. The CDR3 nucleotides read TGTGCCAGCAGCGTAGAGGGAATTAATGAAAAACTGTTTTTT.

V and J are TRBV15 and TRBJ2-7, with D tentatively TRBD1 (6 bases). Germline CDR1 reads LNHNV; CDR2 reads YYDKDF (reference sequence). The CDR3 is 14 residues long. V gave up 5 bases and J gave up 3 bases, with 14 bases separating them. The CDR3 DNA sequence: TGTGCCACCAGCCGTGGACAGAGACTCTACGAGCAGTACTTC. Amino acid sequence: CATSRGQRLYEQYF.

The V call is TRBV4-3, the J call TRBJ2-7, with D unresolved. CDR3 length: 13 residues. Trimming shortened V by 0 bases and J by 9 bases, and 12 bases separated the two germline ends. Germline loops: CDR1 LGHNA, CDR2 YSLEER. The CDR3, as DNA: TGCGCCAGCAGCCAAGATCTCGCGGCGTGGCAGTACTTC. It translates to CASSQDLAAWQYF.

This clone was seen just once. The chain joins TRBV5-1 to TRBJ2-3, with 8 bases that match TRBD2. CDR1 is SGHRS and CDR2 is YFSETQ in the germline V gene. The CDR3 extends over 15 amino acids. V trimming: 0 bases; J trimming: 5 bases; junction bases outside the gene matches: 5. CDR3: CASSLAERELDTQYF. CDR3 DNA sequence: TGCGCCAGCAGCTTGGCCGAGCGGGAGCTAGATACGCAGTATTTT. The full variable domain, with the rest looked up from reference TRBV5-1 and TRBJ2-3, is KAGVTQTPRYLIKTRGQQVTLSCSPISGHRSVSWYQQTPGQGLQFLFEYFSETQRNKGNFPGRFSGRQFSNSRSEMNVSTLELGDSALYLCASSLAERELDTQYFGPGTRLTVL.

CDR3 in amino acids: CSVGQAFMNTEAFF. The CDR3 nucleotides read TGCAGCGTAGGACAGGCGTTTATGAACACTGAAGCTTTCTTT. The chain links TRBV29-1 to TRBJ1-1, with TRBD1 identical over 7 bases. This CDR3 comprises 14 residues. Unmatched junction bases numbered 7, after V lost 6 bases and J lost 0 bases. Germline V gene sequence: CDR1 SQVTM, CDR2 ANQGSEA.

The J gene is TRBJ2-3, the V gene TRBV4-3; TRBD2 matches 9 bases. This CDR3 has 14 residues. Per the germline V gene, CDR1 is LGHNA and CDR2 is YSLEER. The junction had 1 base not matched to a gene; V was cut back by 4 bases and J by 2 bases. The CDR3 DNA reads as TGCGCCAGCAGCCTAGCGGGGGTCACAGATACGCAGTATTTT. This codes for CASSLAGVTDTQYF.

The rearrangement joins TRBV27 to TRBJ1-5, with D perhaps TRBD1 (6 bases). From germline, CDR1 is MNHEY and CDR2 SMNVEV (reference sequence). Trimming pared 4 bases from V and 3 bases from J, leaving 7 bases between. The CDR3 length is 13 residues. CDR3 residues: CASSWGANQPQHF. CDR3 DNA: TGTGCCAGCAGTTGGGGGGCCAATCAGCCCCAGCATTTT.

The genes are TRBV11-2 and TRBJ2-7, with D possibly TRBD2 on 6 matching bases. V lost 3 bases to trimming and J lost 0 bases, with 12 bases between them. The germline CDR1 and CDR2 sequences are SGHAT and FQNNGV. CDR3 size: 15 residues. This CDR3 reads CASSLGGDFSYEQYF. The CDR3, as DNA: TGTGCCAGCAGCTTGGGTGGGGACTTCTCCTACGAGCAGTACTTC.

The rearrangement links TRBV28 to TRBJ1-3; the D gene is possibly TRBD1 (5 bases). V lost 6 bases and J 4 bases, leaving 13 bases between the germline ends. The CDR3 is made up of 14 amino acids. The germline V gene has CDR1 MDHEN and CDR2 SYDVKM. CDR3 protein: CASSFRDGGNTIYF. The CDR3 region has the DNA TGTGCCAGCAGCTTCCGGGACGGAGGAAACACCATATATTTT.

This chain joins TRBV29-1 and TRBJ1-1; D gene ambiguous. Germline-derived CDR1 and CDR2 are SQVTM and ANQGSEA. Trimming took 6 bases from V and 4 from J, leaving 21 bases between them. This CDR3 contains 15 residues. The CDR3 region is CSVDWFLDVGTEAFF. CDR3 coding DNA: TGCAGCGTCGATTGGTTTCTAGACGTAGGCACTGAAGCTTTCTTT.